The clone carrying this TCR beta chain was seen just once. What it binds is unknown. This CDR3 region has 13 residues. The trim removed 5 bases at V and 7 bases at J, leaving 7 bases unmatched. Germline CDR1 reads DFQATT; CDR2 reads SNEGSKA (reference sequence). This specimen comes from a study of blood T cells in healthy people across ages. Broader study findings: There was a strong correlation between TCR beta diversity and naive T cell percentage.

Healthy Russian Caucasian donors spanned ages about 6 to 100 years. Alongside a J-beta primer mix, a sample-barcoded 5' primer served in a second PCR lasting about 7 to 11 cycles. TCRdb re-called the 5' RACE reads through MiXCR, storing one row per CDR3 protein. The sample shows about 1,400,000 distinct CDR3 sequences, approximately 60% of them seen only once. The clonotype was recovered from a man between 18 and 35 years old in good health. The sample was blood. The V call is TRBV20-1, the J call TRBJ1-5, with 8 nucleotides matching TRBD1. CDR3 DNA sequence: TGCAGTGCTGGACAGGGAAGGGAGCAGCCCCAGCATTTT. Translating it yields CSAGQGREQPQHF.